A selection of T cell receptor beta chains follows, all from one sample in a study of cytomegalovirus exposure and HLA in healthy donors. The repertoire was sequenced with immunoSEQ multiplex PCR; TCRdb's copy has only in-frame clones and lacks some. Found here are a few hundred thousand clones, around 86% of them singletons; the top ten hold approximately 0.86%. The source material was PBMCs. These receptors were taken from a woman aged 18-29 years in good health and CMV-seronegative. Each CDR3 is given with its conserved first and last residue. The D gene is left open where the match is weak. For some rows the clone size is stated as once, few or many, or as a class when expanded; others skip it.

V gene,J gene,D gene,clone size,CDR3 DNA,CDR3 protein
TRBV19,TRBJ2-1,TRBD2,.,TGTGCCAGTAGTATAGGGCTAAGCGGGACCTCCTACAATGAGCAGTTCTTC,CASSIGLSGTSYNEQFF
TRBV6-5,TRBJ2-7,TRBD2,.,TGTGCCAGCAACGCGGGGGGCCCAAGCTCCTACGAGCAGTACTTC,CASNAGGPSSYEQYF
TRBV28,TRBJ1-5,.,.,TGTGCCAGCAGTTATTCTAGCCTAGTGGCAAGCAATCAGCCCCAGCATTTT,CASSYSSLVASNQPQHF
TRBV5-1,TRBJ2-3,.,.,TGCGCCACCAGAGACAGGACACGGGATACGCAGTATTTT,CATRDRTRDTQYF
TRBV19,TRBJ1-2,TRBD1,.,TGTGCCAGTACCCGGGACACAGGGGTGGGCTACACCTTC,CASTRDTGVGYTF
TRBV28,TRBJ2-1,.,.,TGTGCCAGCAGTGAGCAGGTTCACTCCTACAATGAGCAGTTCTTC,CASSEQVHSYNEQFF
TRBV5-4,TRBJ2-1,TRBD2,.,TGTGCCAGCAGCTTGGAACTCCGGGAGGCCGGGGGGGATGAGCAGTTCTTC,CASSLELREAGGDEQFF
TRBV6-6,TRBJ2-3,TRBD2,.,TGTGCCAGCAGCCTCCCAATAGCGGGGGGCCTCGATACGCAGTATTTT,CASSLPIAGGLDTQYF
TRBV4-1,TRBJ1-2,TRBD1,.,TGCGCCAGCAGCCAAGCACAGGGGATAGGTGGCTACACCTTC,CASSQAQGIGGYTF
TRBV19,TRBJ1-1,TRBD1,.,TGTGCCAGTAGTGGCATACAGGGGAATGCTGAAGCTTTCTTT,CASSGIQGNAEAFF
TRBV7-2,TRBJ2-7,TRBD2,.,TGTGCCAGCAGCACCGCCGCGACTAGCGGGAGTGCGTACGAGCAGTACTTC,CASSTAATSGSAYEQYF
TRBV7-9,TRBJ2-7,.,.,TGTGCCAGCAGCCCCACTAATAACCCATACGAGCAGTACTTC,CASSPTNNPYEQYF
TRBV27,TRBJ2-2,TRBD2,.,TGTGCCAGCAGTTTATTCGCGATAGCGGGGGCCGACACCGGGGAGCTGTTTTTT,CASSLFAIAGADTGELFF
TRBV29-1,TRBJ2-4,.,.,TGCAGCGTTGTAGAGGGACTAGCCAAAAACATTCAGTACTTC,CSVVEGLAKNIQYF
TRBV2,TRBJ2-7,TRBD1,.,TGTGCCAGCAGATATGGGAAGGACAGGAGTCTCCTCTTTCTCGCCTACGAGCAGTACTTC,CASRYGKDRSLLFLAYEQYF
TRBV5-1,TRBJ2-2,.,.,TGCGCCAGTCAGGGACATCCGAACACCGGGGAGCTGTTTTTT,CASQGHPNTGELFF
TRBV7-2,TRBJ2-1,.,.,TGTGCCAGCAGCTCCAGCCCAGGGGTGGGTGAGCAGTTCTTC,CASSSSPGVGEQFF
TRBV7-2,TRBJ2-5,.,.,TGTGCCAGCAGCCAAGACAGACAAGAGACCCAGTACTTC,CASSQDRQETQYF
TRBV2,TRBJ2-7,TRBD1,.,TGTGCCAGCAGTGAAGCGCGAGGGACAGGTGCCTACGAGCAGTACTTC,CASSEARGTGAYEQYF
TRBV27,TRBJ1-1,TRBD1,.,TGTGCCAGCAGTTTGGCCATGACAGGGTACACTGAAGCTTTCTTT,CASSLAMTGYTEAFF
TRBV15,TRBJ1-2,TRBD1,.,TGTGCCACCAGCACCTTACAGGGGGCGAACTATGGCTACACCTTC,CATSTLQGANYGYTF
TRBV18,TRBJ2-1,TRBD2,.,TGTGCCAGCTCACCGGTGGGACTAGCGGCCTACAATGAGCAGTTCTTC,CASSPVGLAAYNEQFF
TRBV7-9,TRBJ2-5,.,.,TGTGCCAGCAGCCGTGAGGGAGAAGGGACCCAGTACTTC,CASSREGEGTQYF
TRBV2,TRBJ1-1,TRBD1,.,TGTGCCAGCACCGGACAGGGGGCACCCACTGAAGCTTTCTTT,CASTGQGAPTEAFF
TRBV28,TRBJ1-4,.,.,TGTGCCAGCAGTTTAGCAGGGGCAACTAATGAAAAACTGTTTTTT,CASSLAGATNEKLFF
TRBV4-1,TRBJ1-1,.,.,TGCGCCAGCAGCCAAGAAGCGGAGAGGGCGGTTAACACTGAAGCTTTCTTT,CASSQEAERAVNTEAFF
TRBV2,TRBJ2-1,.,.,TGTGCCAGCATGGGGCCAAACAATGAGCAGTTCTTC,CASMGPNNEQFF
TRBV30,TRBJ2-3,.,.,TGTGCCTGGAGTGTACAGGGCATCACAGATACGCAGTATTTT,CAWSVQGITDTQYF
TRBV27,TRBJ1-2,TRBD1,.,TGTGCCAGGACCGGGACAGGGCCTACCTATGGCTACACCTTC,CARTGTGPTYGYTF
TRBV7-9,TRBJ2-1,.,.,TGTGCCAGCAGCTTAGATTTCCAGGGGCATGAGCAGTTCTTC,CASSLDFQGHEQFF
TRBV4-2,TRBJ2-3,.,.,TGTGCCAGCAGCGGTCTAGGTCCCGTGACAGATACGCAGTATTTT,CASSGLGPVTDTQYF
TRBV5-6,TRBJ2-7,TRBD1,.,TGTGCCAGCAGCTCCTTTGTGGGGAGAACTAGACAGGGCTCCTACGAGCAGTACTTC,CASSSFVGRTRQGSYEQYF
TRBV2,TRBJ2-1,TRBD2,.,TGTGCCAGCAGAGCCGGACTAGCGGGGCGCAATGAGCAGTTCTTC,CASRAGLAGRNEQFF
TRBV28,TRBJ1-3,TRBD1,.,TGTGCCAGCAGCTTGACAGGGGACCCTAGGGACACCATATATTTT,CASSLTGDPRDTIYF
TRBV28,TRBJ2-2,.,.,TGTGCCAGCAGAGACGGACAGCTGAACACCGGGGAGCTGTTTTTT,CASRDGQLNTGELFF
TRBV10-2,TRBJ2-7,TRBD1,.,TGCGCCAGCAGGGGGACAGGGGCGTTGGAAGTCGACGAGCAGTACTTC,CASRGTGALEVDEQYF
TRBV9,TRBJ2-7,.,.,TGTGCCAGCAGCGTAGCCGGACAGTCCGGGGAGCAGTACTTC,CASSVAGQSGEQYF
TRBV7-3,TRBJ2-5,TRBD1,.,TGTGCCAGCAGCGGGACAGAACAAGAGACCCAGTACTTC,CASSGTEQETQYF
TRBV2,TRBJ1-3,TRBD1,once,TGTGCCAGCAGAAGACAGGGGGGCGTTGGAAACACCATATATTTT,CASRRQGGVGNTIYF